This T cell receptor (beta chain) was sequenced for a study of lymphopenia after photon versus proton radiotherapy. Deletions cut 0 bases from V and 2 bases from J, with 2 bases between. The CDR3 consists of 12 residues. Germline V CDR1 and CDR2: LGHNT, FRNRAP. Profiling relied on immunoSEQ multiplex PCR, and the TCRdb table lists in-frame clones only, not all of them. The sample lists roughly 30,000 clones, around 81% seen once, with roughly 31% in the top ten. Sequencing used peripheral blood, obtained from a patient treated with photon-based radiotherapy. The chain employs TRBV12-5 and TRBJ2-7, with no clear D. The TCR originated in a man aged 45-65 years with gastric cancer. The CDR3 sequence: CASGLVAYEQYF. The CDR3 DNA reads as TGTGCTAGTGGTTTGGTCGCCTACGAGCAGTACTTC. Together with reference TRBV12-5 and TRBJ2-7, the CDR3 gives the full variable domain: DARVTQTPRHKVTEMGQEVTMRCQPILGHNTVFWYRQTMMQGLELLAYFRNRAPLDDSGMPKDRFSAEMPDATLATLKIQPSEPRDSAVYFCASGLVAYEQYFGPGTRLTVT.